This T cell receptor (beta chain) was recovered during a study of identical twins. With respect to this clonotype: Antigen unknown.

MiXCR was run by TCRdb on the 5' RACE reads, yielding one entry per CDR3 protein. The sample comprises about 900,000 distinct CDR3 sequences, 9% to 15% of which are singletons, and around 1.5% rests with the top ten. Study results and caveats: Zero-insertion results could be subject to partial confounding by invariant MAIT and iNKT cells.

Trimming stripped 2 bases from V and 2 bases from J, with 13 bases between. Germline CDR1 SNHLY, CDR2 FYNNEI. This CDR3 is 16 amino acids long. These records were also assigned to another study, of yellow fever vaccine responses in identical twins.

The specimen was PBMCs. The chain employs TRBV2 and TRBJ2-1, with D perhaps being TRBD1 or TRBD2 (5 bases each). The sequence was obtained from a woman under 30 in good health. The CDR3: CASSEWGIGTYNEQFF. The CDR3 bases are TGTGCCAGCAGTGAATGGGGCATCGGGACCTACAATGAGCAGTTCTTC.